This is a list of T cell receptor beta chains from one sample in a study of shared clonotypes between healthy human individuals. Some clones are missing from TCRdb's copy, which holds only in-frame ones; the method was immunoSEQ multiplex PCR. Here the sample spans about 980,000 clones, around 80% being singletons. The sample taken for sequencing was memory CD4+ T cells sorted from blood. These receptors were collected from a young man in good health. Both conserved end residues are part of each CDR3. The order of the fields is clone size, D gene, J gene, V gene, CDR3 DNA, CDR3 protein. D genes are given only for firm matches. Rows may omit the clone size; those that give it use once, few, many or a size class.

- | - | TRBJ2-7 | TRBV6-1 | TGTGCCAGCAGTGAAAGCCTGAGGAGTGAGCAGTACTTC | CASSESLRSEQYF
- | - | TRBJ1-5 | TRBV19 | TGTGCCAGTAGTAATCAGGGCAACAATCAGCCCCAGCATTTT | CASSNQGNNQPQHF
- | - | TRBJ1-5 | TRBV7-8 | TGTGCCAGCAGCTTTTCGGACAACCAGCCCCAGCATTTT | CASSFSDNQPQHF
- | TRBD1 | TRBJ2-7 | TRBV2 | TGTGCCAGCAGTGACGGGACAGGGATCTACGAGCAGTACTTC | CASSDGTGIYEQYF
- | - | TRBJ2-7 | TRBV5-1 | TGCGCCAGCAGCTGGGACGATTACGAGCAGTACTTC | CASSWDDYEQYF
- | - | TRBJ1-2 | TRBV28 | TGTGCCAGCAGTTACCCTGGACTGATATATGGCTACACCTTC | CASSYPGLIYGYTF
- | TRBD1 | TRBJ1-1 | TRBV6-5 | TGTGCCAGCAGTTATCGTCAGGGGGCCACTGAAGCTTTCTTT | CASSYRQGATEAFF
- | - | TRBJ1-1 | TRBV7-8 | TGTGCCAGCAGCCCCAGGGTGGTGAACACTGAAGCTTTCTTT | CASSPRVVNTEAFF
- | - | TRBJ1-1 | TRBV28 | TGTGCCAGCAGTTTAGGAGGGCTTGAAGCTTTCTTT | CASSLGGLEAFF
once | - | TRBJ1-3 | TRBV18 | TGTGCCAGCTCACCCGGGGATGGAAACACCATATATTTT | CASSPGDGNTIYF
- | TRBD1 | TRBJ2-7 | TRBV9 | TGTGCCAGCAGCGTAGAAGGGGGCCCCTACGAGCAGTACTTC | CASSVEGGPYEQYF
few | - | TRBJ2-7 | TRBV5-4 | TGTGCCAGCAGCTTGGTAGGCTCCTACGAGCAGTACTTC | CASSLVGSYEQYF
many | - | TRBJ2-7 | TRBV18 | TGTGCCAGCTCACCGAGCGTAACGGCTCACGAGCAGTACTTC | CASSPSVTAHEQYF
many | - | TRBJ2-6 | TRBV15 | TGTGCCACCAGCAGAGGTTCTTTTGTAGGGGCCAACGTCCTGACTTTC | CATSRGSFVGANVLTF
- | - | TRBJ2-2 | TRBV5-6 | TGTGCCAGCAGCTTGGAGTACACCGGGGAGCTGTTTTTT | CASSLEYTGELFF
- | - | TRBJ2-6 | TRBV27 | TGTGCCAGCAGTTTAAAGGTCTCTGGGGCCAACGTCCTGACTTTC | CASSLKVSGANVLTF
- | - | TRBJ1-2 | TRBV7-9 | TGTGCCAGCAGCTTAGCGCTCAATAGTGGCTACACCTTC | CASSLALNSGYTF
- | TRBD2 | TRBJ2-1 | TRBV5-1 | TGCGCCAGGTTTACAGTAGCGGGAAGCGATAATGAGCAGTTCTTC | CARFTVAGSDNEQFF
- | TRBD1 | TRBJ2-7 | TRBV2 | TGTGCCAGCAGTGCAGGACAGGGGCCCTACGAGCAGTACTTC | CASSAGQGPYEQYF
- | - | TRBJ1-6 | TRBV10-3 | TGTGCCATCAGTGATTCAGGCGCATGGGGGTCACCCCTCCACTTT | CAISDSGAWGSPLHF
- | - | TRBJ1-2 | TRBV20-1 | TGCAGTGCTAGAGAGACAGGTGGCTACACCTTC | CSARETGGYTF
- | - | TRBJ2-2 | TRBV4-1 | TGCGCCAGCAGCCAAGATTATAGTCCCCCGAACACCGGGGAGCTGTTTTTT | CASSQDYSPPNTGELFF
- | - | TRBJ2-7 | TRBV5-1 | TGCGCCAGCAGAGACCCCGGAGGGGTTGAGGACGAGCAGTACTTC | CASRDPGGVEDEQYF
- | - | TRBJ2-5 | TRBV5-1 | TGCGCCAGCAGCTTGGGGGCAGGGGTAAAAGAGACCCAGTACTTC | CASSLGAGVKETQYF
- | - | TRBJ1-5 | TRBV5-1 | TGCGCCAGCAGCTTGGGAGTAGGGACCTATCAGCCCCAGCATTTT | CASSLGVGTYQPQHF
- | - | TRBJ2-7 | TRBV11-2 | TGTGCCAGCAGCTCAGGGGGGGTAGGCGAGCAGTACTTC | CASSSGGVGEQYF
- | TRBD1 | TRBJ2-7 | TRBV7-2 | TGTGCCAGCAGCTTATTAAGGGGACAGCCCTACGAGCAGTGCTTC | CASSLLRGQPYEQCF
few | - | TRBJ1-2 | TRBV2 | TGTGCCAGCAGTGACAGGGAGCTCTATGGCTACACCTTC | CASSDRELYGYTF
- | - | TRBJ1-2 | TRBV6-1 | TGTGCCAGCACCGCAATGCCACAGGCGGGCGGCTACACCTTC | CASTAMPQAGGYTF
few | - | TRBJ1-1 | TRBV5-4 | TGTGCCAGCAACCCTGGGAGGGCCTCGAACACTGAAGCTTTCTTT | CASNPGRASNTEAFF
few | - | TRBJ2-2 | TRBV5-8 | TGTGCCAGCAGCGTCTACGGGACCGCGAGGACCGGGGAGCTGTTTTTT | CASSVYGTARTGELFF
- | TRBD1 | TRBJ2-5 | TRBV9 | TGTGCCAGCAGCGTCGGGACAGGGAGGTCTGGTGCAGAGACCCAGTACTTC | CASSVGTGRSGAETQYF
once | - | TRBJ1-2 | TRBV5-1 | TGCGCCAGCAGCTTGTCGGGGCGCTCCCCTAACTATGGCTACACCTTC | CASSLSGRSPNYGYTF
- | TRBD2 | TRBJ2-7 | TRBV7-2 | TGTGCCAGCAGAGGCGGGAGGTCCTCCTACGAGCAGTACTTC | CASRGGRSSYEQYF
- | TRBD1 | TRBJ1-1 | TRBV10-3 | TGTGCCATCAGTGGCAGGGGGACTGAAGCTTTCTTT | CAISGRGTEAFF
few | TRBD1 | TRBJ2-2 | TRBV5-4 | TGTGCCAGCAGCTTACTCACGGGACAGGGCACCGGGGAGCTGTTTTTT | CASSLLTGQGTGELFF
once | - | TRBJ2-5 | TRBV14 | TGTGCCAGCAGCCAAGGCTTGGGAAGAGGAGAGACCCAGTACTTC | CASSQGLGRGETQYF
- | TRBD1 | TRBJ1-4 | TRBV5-1 | TGCGCCAGCAGCGGGGGACAGGCGCCTAATGAAAAACTGTTTTTT | CASSGGQAPNEKLFF
- | - | TRBJ1-1 | TRBV5-1 | TGCGCCAGCAGGGACTCGGCAGGGGAGATCACTGAAGCTTTCTTT | CASRDSAGEITEAFF
- | TRBD2 | TRBJ2-5 | TRBV2 | TGTGCCACGGCTAGCGGTAAAGAGACCCAGTACTTC | CATASGKETQYF
- | - | TRBJ1-5 | TRBV29-1 | TGCAGCGCAACTCTACAGGGAGAGAGCAATCAGCCCCAGCATTTT | CSATLQGESNQPQHF
- | - | TRBJ2-7 | TRBV5-8 | TGTGCCAGCAACAAAGAGGACGGAACCTACGAGCAGTACTTC | CASNKEDGTYEQYF
- | - | TRBJ2-7 | TRBV7-2 | TGTGCCAGCAGCTTAGAGAACAGAGCCTACGAGCAGTACTTC | CASSLENRAYEQYF
- | - | TRBJ1-2 | TRBV27 | TGTGCCAGCAGTCCGACGGGGTTACCTAAAGGCTACACCTTC | CASSPTGLPKGYTF
- | - | TRBJ1-6 | TRBV11-2 | TGTGCCAGCAGCTCAGAATACCGGGACCGAAATTCACCCCTCCACTTT | CASSSEYRDRNSPLHF
- | - | TRBJ1-2 | TRBV5-5 | TGTGCCAGCAGCTTGAATGCCTATGGCTACACCTTC | CASSLNAYGYTF
- | - | TRBJ2-3 | TRBV7-9 | TGTGCCAGCAGCGACAACAGTTATACGCAGTATTTT | CASSDNSYTQYF
- | - | TRBJ2-1 | TRBV7-9 | TGTGCCAGCAGCCTGGGGGGTGGTGAGCAGTTCTTC | CASSLGGGEQFF
- | TRBD1 | TRBJ2-2 | TRBV25-1 | TGTGCCAGCAGCGGACAGGGTAACACCGGGGAGCTGTTTTTT | CASSGQGNTGELFF
few | TRBD1 | TRBJ1-4 | TRBV30 | TGTGCCTGGAGTGTGAAACAGGGGCGGGCTGAAAAACTGTTTTTT | CAWSVKQGRAEKLFF
- | - | TRBJ1-2 | TRBV9 | TGTGCCAGCAGCGTTGGGCAGGGTCATGGCTACACCTTC | CASSVGQGHGYTF
- | - | TRBJ2-7 | TRBV12-2 | TGTGCAAGTCGCTCACACCGGGGGACCTGCGAGCAGTACTTC | CASRSHRGTCEQYF
- | TRBD1 | TRBJ2-5 | TRBV10-3 | TGTGCCATCAGGGGCACACAGGGGGCGCAGGTTGGGACCCAGTACTTC | CAIRGTQGAQVGTQYF